This record covers a single T cell receptor (beta chain). This sample is part of a study of T cell changes during pregnancy in multiple sclerosis. Profiled with immunoSEQ multiplex PCR; TCRdb holds only in-frame clones, not every one. The table has 32,000 or so clones, roughly 90% seen once; the top ten hold around 0.4%. The CDR3 extends over 13 amino acids. With 3 bases removed from V and 2 bases from J, the gap between germline ends came to 9 bases. Germline V gene sequence: CDR1 GTSNPN, CDR2 SVGIG (reference sequence). The receptor's source is a female donor with multiple sclerosis, enrolled in a pregnancy study. The material sequenced was CD4+ T cells from peripheral blood mononuclear cells, taken in the second trimester of pregnancy. The chain uses TRBV30 and TRBJ2-3; D gene uncertain. The CDR3 DNA is TGTGCCTGGAGGGTACGGTCCACAGATACGCAGTATTTT. It yields the protein CAWRVRSTDTQYF.